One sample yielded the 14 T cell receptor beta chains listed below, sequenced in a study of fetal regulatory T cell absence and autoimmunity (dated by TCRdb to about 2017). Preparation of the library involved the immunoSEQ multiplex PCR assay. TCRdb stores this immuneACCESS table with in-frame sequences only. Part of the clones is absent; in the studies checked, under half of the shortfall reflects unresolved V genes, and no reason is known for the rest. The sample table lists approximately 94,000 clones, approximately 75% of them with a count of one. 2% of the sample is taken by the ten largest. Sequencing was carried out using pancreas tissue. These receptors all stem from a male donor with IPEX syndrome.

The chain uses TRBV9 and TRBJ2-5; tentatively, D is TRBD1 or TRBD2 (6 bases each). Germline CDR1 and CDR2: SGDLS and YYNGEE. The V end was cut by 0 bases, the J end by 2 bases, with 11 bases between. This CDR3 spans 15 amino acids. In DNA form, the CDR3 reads TGTGCCAGCAGCGTAGGTGGGGGGCTACAAGAGACCCAGTACTTC. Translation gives CASSVGGGLQETQYF.

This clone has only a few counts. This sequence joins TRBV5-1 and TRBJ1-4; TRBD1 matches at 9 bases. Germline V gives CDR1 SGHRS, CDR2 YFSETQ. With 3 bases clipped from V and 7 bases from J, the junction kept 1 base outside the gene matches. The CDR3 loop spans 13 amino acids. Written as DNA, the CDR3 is TGCGCCAGCAGCTACAGGGGGCTTGAAAAACTGTTTTTT. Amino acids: CASSYRGLEKLFF.

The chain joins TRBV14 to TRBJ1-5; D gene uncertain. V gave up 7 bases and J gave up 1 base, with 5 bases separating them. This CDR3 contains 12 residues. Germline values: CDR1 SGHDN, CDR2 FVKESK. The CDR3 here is CASTESNQPQHF. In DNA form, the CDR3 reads TGTGCCAGCACGGAGAGCAATCAGCCCCAGCATTTT.

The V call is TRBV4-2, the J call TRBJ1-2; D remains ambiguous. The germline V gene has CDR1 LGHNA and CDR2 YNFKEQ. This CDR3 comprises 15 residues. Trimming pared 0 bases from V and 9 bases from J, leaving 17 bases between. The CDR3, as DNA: TGTGCCAGCAGCCAAGAAGTGGCCGGTACCCCAAGCTACACCTTC. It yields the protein CASSQEVAGTPSYTF.

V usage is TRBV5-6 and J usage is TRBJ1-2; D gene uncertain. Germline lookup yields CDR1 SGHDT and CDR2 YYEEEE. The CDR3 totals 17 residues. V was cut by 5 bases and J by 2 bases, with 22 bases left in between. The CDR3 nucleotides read TGTGCCAGCAGGTATGGGGTGGTCAGCCTGATCAACTATGGCTACACCTTC. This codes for CASRYGVVSLINYGYTF.

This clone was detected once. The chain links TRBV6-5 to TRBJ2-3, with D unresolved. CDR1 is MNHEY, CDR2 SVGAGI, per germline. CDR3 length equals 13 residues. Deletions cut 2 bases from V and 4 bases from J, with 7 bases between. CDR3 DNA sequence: TGTGCCAGCAGTTACGTGGGCTCAGATACGCAGTATTTT. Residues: CASSYVGSDTQYF.

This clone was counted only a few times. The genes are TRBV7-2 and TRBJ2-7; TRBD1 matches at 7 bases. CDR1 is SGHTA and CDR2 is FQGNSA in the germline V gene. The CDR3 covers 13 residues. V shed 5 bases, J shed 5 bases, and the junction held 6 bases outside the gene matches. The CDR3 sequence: CASSADRFDEQYF. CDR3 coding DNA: TGTGCCAGCAGCGCGGACAGGTTCGACGAGCAGTACTTC.

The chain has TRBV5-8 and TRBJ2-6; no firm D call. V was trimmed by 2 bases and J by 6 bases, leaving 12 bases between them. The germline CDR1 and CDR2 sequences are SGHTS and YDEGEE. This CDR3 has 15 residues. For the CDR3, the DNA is TGTGCCAGCAGCTTCCCCCGGTATGAGGCCAACGTCCTGACTTTC. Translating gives CASSFPRYEANVLTF.

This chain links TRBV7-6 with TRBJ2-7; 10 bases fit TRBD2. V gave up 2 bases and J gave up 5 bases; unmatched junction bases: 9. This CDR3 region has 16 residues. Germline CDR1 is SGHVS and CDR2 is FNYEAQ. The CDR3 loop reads CASSLFLAGAKNEQYF. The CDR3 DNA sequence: TGTGCCAGCAGCTTATTCCTAGCGGGAGCGAAAAACGAGCAGTACTTC.

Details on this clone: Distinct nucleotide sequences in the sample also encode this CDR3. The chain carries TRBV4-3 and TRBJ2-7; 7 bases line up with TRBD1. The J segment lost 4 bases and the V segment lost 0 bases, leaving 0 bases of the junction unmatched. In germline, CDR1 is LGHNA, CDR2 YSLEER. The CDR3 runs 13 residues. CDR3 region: CASSQDRGYEQYF. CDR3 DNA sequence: TGCGCCAGCAGCCAAGACAGGGGGTACGAGCAGTACTTC.

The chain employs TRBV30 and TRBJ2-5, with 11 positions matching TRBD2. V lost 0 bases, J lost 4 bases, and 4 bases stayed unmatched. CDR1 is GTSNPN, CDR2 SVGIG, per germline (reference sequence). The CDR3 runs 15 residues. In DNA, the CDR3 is TGTGCCTGGAGTGTTAGCGGGGGGGCCGGAGAGACCCAGTACTTC. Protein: CAWSVSGGAGETQYF.

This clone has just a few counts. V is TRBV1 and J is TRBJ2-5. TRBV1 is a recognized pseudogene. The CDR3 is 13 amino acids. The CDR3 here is CTSSRPHRETQYF. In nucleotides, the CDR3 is TGCACCAGCAGCCGGCCCCATCGGGAGACCCAGTACTTC.

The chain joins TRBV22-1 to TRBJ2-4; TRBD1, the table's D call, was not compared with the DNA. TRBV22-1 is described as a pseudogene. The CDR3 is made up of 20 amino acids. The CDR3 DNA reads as TGTCCTGGGAGCGCGACTATGGACAGGGGAAATGTGCGCACCAAAAACATTCAGTACTTC. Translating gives CPGSATMDRGNVRTKNIQYF.

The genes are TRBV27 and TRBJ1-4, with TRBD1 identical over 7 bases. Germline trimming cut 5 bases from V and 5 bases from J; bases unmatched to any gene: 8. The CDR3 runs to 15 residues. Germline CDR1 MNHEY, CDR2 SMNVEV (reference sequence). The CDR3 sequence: CASSPIRTGNEKLFF. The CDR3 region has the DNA TGTGCCAGCAGTCCGATCCGGACAGGAAATGAAAAACTGTTTTTT.